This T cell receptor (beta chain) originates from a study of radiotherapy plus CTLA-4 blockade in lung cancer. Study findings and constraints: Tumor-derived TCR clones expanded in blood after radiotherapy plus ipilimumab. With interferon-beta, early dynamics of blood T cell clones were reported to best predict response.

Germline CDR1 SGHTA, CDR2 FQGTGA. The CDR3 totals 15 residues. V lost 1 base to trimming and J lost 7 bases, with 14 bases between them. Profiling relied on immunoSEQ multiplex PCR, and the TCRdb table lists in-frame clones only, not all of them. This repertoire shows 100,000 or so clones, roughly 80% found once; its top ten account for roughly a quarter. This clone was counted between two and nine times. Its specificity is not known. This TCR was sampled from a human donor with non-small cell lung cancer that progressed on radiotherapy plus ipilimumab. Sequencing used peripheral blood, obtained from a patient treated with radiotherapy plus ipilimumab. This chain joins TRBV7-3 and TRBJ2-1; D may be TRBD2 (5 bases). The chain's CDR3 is CASSLRGPSGNEQFF. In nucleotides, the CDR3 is TGTGCCAGCAGCTTAAGAGGTCCCTCGGGGAATGAGCAGTTCTTC.